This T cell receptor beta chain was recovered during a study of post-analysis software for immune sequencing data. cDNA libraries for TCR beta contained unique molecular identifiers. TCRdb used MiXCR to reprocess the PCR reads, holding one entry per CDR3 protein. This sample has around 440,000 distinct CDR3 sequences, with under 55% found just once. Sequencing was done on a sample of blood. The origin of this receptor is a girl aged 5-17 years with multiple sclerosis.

CDR3 coding DNA: TGTGCCAGCAGCACGGGACAGGGGAACACCGGGGAGCTGTTTTTT. It is translated as CASSTGQGNTGELFF. V is TRBV7-2 and J is TRBJ2-2, with 9 bases lining up with TRBD1. V trimming: 5 bases; J trimming: 1 base; junction bases outside the gene matches: 2. The CDR3 is 15 residues long. Germline-derived CDR1 and CDR2 are SGHTA and FQGNSA.